One TCR beta chain is described in this entry. The CDR3 covers 11 residues. Germline assignment: CDR1 LNHDA and CDR2 SQIVND (reference sequence). Trimming removed 4 bases from V and 8 bases from J, with 7 bases in between. TCRdb keeps only in-frame clones here, not all; method: immunoSEQ multiplex PCR. The sample has 430,000 or so clones; roughly nine tenths are singletons. The sample is drawn from a study of Ad26.COV2.S vaccination and SARS-CoV-2 variants. Study-level information: Intramuscular Ad26.COV2.S doses were given once or twice, 56 days apart.

Treatment of the sample: approximately 18 received Ad26.COV2.S at low or high dose, single or two shots; roughly five received placebo; per-sample allocation not given. After the first vaccine or placebo injection, samples were drawn on day 63. At a Boston site, the person donating was an adult of 18-55 years. The rearrangement links TRBV19 to TRBJ2-3, with D uncertain. The input for sequencing was peripheral blood, taken in a trial of Ad26.COV2.S vaccine versus placebo. This sequence originates from a person aged 18-65 years who received the Ad26.COV2.S COVID-19 vaccine or a placebo. The CDR3 DNA is TGTGCCAGTAGTAACCAGGCTACGCAGTATTTT. Encoded protein: CASSNQATQYF.